One sample yielded the 2 T cell receptor beta chains listed below, sequenced in a study of blood T cell repertoires in COVID-19. Measured with immunoSEQ multiplex PCR; TCRdb has only the in-frame clones, and not every one. This table has roughly 39,000 clones, more than 70% appearing once. Sequencing input: peripheral blood. The source of these receptors is a man aged 55-75 years with acute or convalescent COVID-19.

The V and J genes are TRBV28 and TRBJ1-5; TRBD1 is a possible D gene (6 bases). Trimming cost V 10 bases and J 4 bases, with 23 bases left between them. CDR1 is MDHEN and CDR2 is SYDVKM in the germline V gene. This CDR3 is 16 amino acids long. The DNA of the CDR3 is TGTGCCACCAGCAAGCCAGACGGACAGCTTAATCAGCCCCAGCATTTT. Translating it yields CATSKPDGQLNQPQHF.

The chain recombines TRBV7-9 with TRBJ2-3; 12 positions agree with TRBD2. Per germline, CDR1 SEHNR and CDR2 FQNEAQ (reference sequence). CDR3 length equals 16 residues. V dropped 5 bases and J dropped 2; count of bases not matched to a gene: 5. The CDR3, as DNA: TGTGCCAGCAGCCAAGGACTAGCGGGACCCACAGATACGCAGTATTTT. It encodes CASSQGLAGPTDTQYF.